The entry below gives a single T cell receptor beta chain sequence along with its context. This CDR3 is built from 14 residues. CDR1 is SQVTM, CDR2 ANQGSEA, per germline. V was pared by 6 bases and J by 0 bases, with 14 bases between. The data belong to a study of cytomegalovirus exposure and HLA in healthy donors. On the study more broadly: The 130 or so validation repertoires, a later analysis reported, used the same platform as the approximately 650 first-cohort repertoires.

The table came from immunoSEQ multiplex PCR; TCRdb's copy has only in-frame clones and leaves some out. The table includes 180,000 or so clones, about 89% detected once. The sequence came from a man aged 30 to 45 in good health and CMV-seropositive. Sequenced: PBMCs. V and J are TRBV29-1 and TRBJ1-1; the D gene is possibly TRBD1 (6 bases). The CDR3: CSVNRGRLNTEAFF. DNA for the CDR3: TGCAGCGTCAACCGGGGGCGATTGAACACTGAAGCTTTCTTT.